This entry lists 3 T cell receptor beta chains sequenced from one sample in a study of cytotoxic CD8 clonotypes in ibrutinib-treated CLL. Repertoires were generated with immunoSEQ multiplex PCR, while TCRdb's copy carries only in-frame clones and drops some. The table lists 40,000 or so clones, 50% to 75% of them singletons. This specimen consisted of PBMCs, obtained after 24 months of ibrutinib treatment. These receptor sequences come from a human donor with chronic lymphocytic leukemia.

This chain connects TRBV7-6 to TRBJ2-7; no clear D. The germline V gene encodes CDR1 SGHVS and CDR2 FNYEAQ. Trimming removed 1 base at V and 2 bases at J, with 3 bases between. The CDR3 covers 12 residues. For the CDR3, the DNA is TGTGCCAGCAGCTTAGTAGCCTACGAGCAGTACTTC. This translates into CASSLVAYEQYF.

V gene TRBV19 combines with J gene TRBJ1-5, with D uncertain. V shed 3 bases and J shed 7 bases, with 7 bases lying between them. The CDR3 has 12 residues. The germline V gene encodes CDR1 LNHDA and CDR2 SQIVND (reference sequence). As DNA, the CDR3 is TGTGCCAGTAGTATTCTAGGACAGCCCCAGCATTTT. This encodes CASSILGQPQHF.

This sequence joins TRBV5-1 and TRBJ1-2; D remains ambiguous. Germline CDR1 is SGHRS and CDR2 is YFSETQ. The CDR3 loop spans 12 amino acids. Trimming removed 0 bases at V and 1 base at J, with 1 base between. DNA of the CDR3: TGCGCCAGCAGCTTGGGTAACTATGGCTACACCTTC. It is translated as CASSLGNYGYTF.